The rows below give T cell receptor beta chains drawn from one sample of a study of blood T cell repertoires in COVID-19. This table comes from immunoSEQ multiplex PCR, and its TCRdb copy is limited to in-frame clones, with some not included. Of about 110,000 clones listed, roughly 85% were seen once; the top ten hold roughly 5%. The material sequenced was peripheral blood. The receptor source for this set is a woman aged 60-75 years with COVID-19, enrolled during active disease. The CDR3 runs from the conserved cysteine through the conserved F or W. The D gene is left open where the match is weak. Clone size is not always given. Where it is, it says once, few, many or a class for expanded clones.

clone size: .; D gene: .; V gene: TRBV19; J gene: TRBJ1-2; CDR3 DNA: TGTGCCAGTAGTATAGATTTAGACTTTAACTATGGCTACACCTTC; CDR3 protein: CASSIDLDFNYGYTF
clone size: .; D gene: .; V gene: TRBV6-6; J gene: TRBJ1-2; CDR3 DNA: TGTGCCAGCAGTTACGGCGGGGGCTACTATGGCTACACCTTC; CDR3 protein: CASSYGGGYYGYTF
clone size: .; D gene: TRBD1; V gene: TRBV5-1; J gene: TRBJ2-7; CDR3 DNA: TGCGCCAGCAGCTCTGGACAGGGGTCCTACGAGCAGTACTTC; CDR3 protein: CASSSGQGSYEQYF
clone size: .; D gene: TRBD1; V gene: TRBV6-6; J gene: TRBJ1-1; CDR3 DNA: TGTGCCAGCAGTCAAACGGACAGGGCCACTGAAGCTTTCTTT; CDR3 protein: CASSQTDRATEAFF
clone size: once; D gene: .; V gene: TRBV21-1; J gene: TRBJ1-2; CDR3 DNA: TGTGCCAGTCCGACAGGGGTTGCTAGAACGGGAGGCTACACCTTC; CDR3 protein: CASPTGVARTGGYTF
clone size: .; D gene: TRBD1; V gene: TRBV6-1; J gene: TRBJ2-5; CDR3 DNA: TGTGCCAGCAGTGCTTGGACAGGGGGCATGGGAGAGACCCAGTACTTC; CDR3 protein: CASSAWTGGMGETQYF
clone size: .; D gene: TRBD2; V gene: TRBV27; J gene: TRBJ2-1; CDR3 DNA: TGTGCCAGCAGTTTCCCCGGACTAGCGGGGGAGGGAAATGAGCAGTTCTTC; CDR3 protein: CASSFPGLAGEGNEQFF
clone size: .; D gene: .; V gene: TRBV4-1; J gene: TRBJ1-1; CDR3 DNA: TGCGCCAGCAGCCAATTGAACAGGAACACTGAAGCTTTCTTT; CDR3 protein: CASSQLNRNTEAFF
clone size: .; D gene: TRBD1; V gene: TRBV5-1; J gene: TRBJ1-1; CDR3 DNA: TGCGCCAGCAGCCCTGTGCCGGGACAGGGAATCACTGAAGCTTTCTTT; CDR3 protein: CASSPVPGQGITEAFF
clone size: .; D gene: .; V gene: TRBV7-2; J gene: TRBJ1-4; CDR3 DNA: TGTGCCAGCAGTCGACAATCCGGGACAAATGAAAAACTGTTTTTT; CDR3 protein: CASSRQSGTNEKLFF
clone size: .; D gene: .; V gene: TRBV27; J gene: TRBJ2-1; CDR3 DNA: TGTGCCAGCAGTCCCGGGTGGGGGCAGAGAAATGAGCAGTTCTTC; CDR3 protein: CASSPGWGQRNEQFF
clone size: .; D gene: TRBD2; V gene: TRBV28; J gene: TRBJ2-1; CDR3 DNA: TGTGCCAGCAGTCCCTCAGGGGCGGGGGGGCATGAGCAGTTCTTC; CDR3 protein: CASSPSGAGGHEQFF
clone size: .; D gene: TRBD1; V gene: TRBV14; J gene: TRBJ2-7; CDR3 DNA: TGTGCCAGCAGCCAATTCGGGACAGGGGCCTACGAGCAGTACTTC; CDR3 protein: CASSQFGTGAYEQYF
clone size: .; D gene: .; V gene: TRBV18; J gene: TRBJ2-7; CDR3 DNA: TGTGCCAGCTCCCGTGATACCCCTTTTGGGGTACAGGGTCGGGTTGAGTACGAGCAGTACTTC; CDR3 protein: CASSRDTPFGVQGRVEYEQYF
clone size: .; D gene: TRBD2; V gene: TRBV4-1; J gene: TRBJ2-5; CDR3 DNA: TGCGCCAGCAGCCAAGAACGATTAGCGGGGGATCAAGAGACCCAGTACTTC; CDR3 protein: CASSQERLAGDQETQYF
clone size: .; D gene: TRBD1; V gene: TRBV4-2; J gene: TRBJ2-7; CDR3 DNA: TGTGCCAGCAGCCAAGAACCTGGACAGGGGGGCTACGAGCAGTACTTC; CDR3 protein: CASSQEPGQGGYEQYF
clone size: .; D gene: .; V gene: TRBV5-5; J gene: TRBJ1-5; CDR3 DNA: TGTGCCAGCAGCTTCGGACAGAGGGGACAGCCCCAGCATTTT; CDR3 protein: CASSFGQRGQPQHF
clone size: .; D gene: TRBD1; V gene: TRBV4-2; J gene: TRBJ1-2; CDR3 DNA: TGTGCCAGCAGCCGACCGGGACAGGTCGACCGAAACTATGGCTACACCTTC; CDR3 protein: CASSRPGQVDRNYGYTF
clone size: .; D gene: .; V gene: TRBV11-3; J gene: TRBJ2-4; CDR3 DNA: TGTGCCAGCAGCTCGGGACTCCTAGCCAAAAACATTCAGTACTTC; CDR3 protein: CASSSGLLAKNIQYF
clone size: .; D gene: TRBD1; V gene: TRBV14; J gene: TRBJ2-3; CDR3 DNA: TGTGCCAGCAGCCCCCGCCCTGGACAGGGGGGCACAGATACGCAGTATTTT; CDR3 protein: CASSPRPGQGGTDTQYF
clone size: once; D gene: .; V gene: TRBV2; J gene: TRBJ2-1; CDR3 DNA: TGTGCCAGAACAGGTGTCACCTACAATGAGCAGTTCTTC; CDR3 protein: CARTGVTYNEQFF
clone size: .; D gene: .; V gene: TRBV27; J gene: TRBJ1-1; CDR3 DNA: TGTGCCAGCAGTTTTTGGGAGGGTTACACTGAAGCTTTCTTT; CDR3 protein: CASSFWEGYTEAFF
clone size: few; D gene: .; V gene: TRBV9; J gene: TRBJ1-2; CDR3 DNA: TGTGCCAGCAGCGTAGCGGGAGGGGGGGACTATGGCTACACCTTC; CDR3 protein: CASSVAGGGDYGYTF
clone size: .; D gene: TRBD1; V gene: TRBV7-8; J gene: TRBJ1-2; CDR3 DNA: TGTGCCAGCAGCTTAGTAGGGGGCTTACTGCACTATGGCTACACCTTC; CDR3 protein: CASSLVGGLLHYGYTF
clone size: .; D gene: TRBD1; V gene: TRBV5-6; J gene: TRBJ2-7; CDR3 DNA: TGTGCCAGCAGCTTAACCGGGACAGCCAGCTACGAGCAGTACTTC; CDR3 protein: CASSLTGTASYEQYF
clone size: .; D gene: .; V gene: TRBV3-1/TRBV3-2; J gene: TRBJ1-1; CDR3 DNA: TGTGCCAGCAGCCAAGGATCAGGGTTGAACACTGAAGCTTTCTTT; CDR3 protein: CASSQGSGLNTEAFF
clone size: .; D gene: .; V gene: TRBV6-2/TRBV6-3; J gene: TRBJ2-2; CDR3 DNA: TGTGCCAGCAGTTCATCCCGGGTCTTCTCCGGGGACACCGGGGAGCTGTTTTTT; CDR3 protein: CASSSSRVFSGDTGELFF
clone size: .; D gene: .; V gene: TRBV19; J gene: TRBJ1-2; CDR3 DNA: TGTGCCAGTAGTCGGGCCAGGGTCTATGGCTACACCTTC; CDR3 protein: CASSRARVYGYTF
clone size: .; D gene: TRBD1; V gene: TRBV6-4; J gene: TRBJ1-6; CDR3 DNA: TGTGCCAGCCGACCCGACAGGGGGCATAATTCACCCCTCCACTTT; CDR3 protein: CASRPDRGHNSPLHF
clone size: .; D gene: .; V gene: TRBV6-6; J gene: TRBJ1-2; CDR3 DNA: .; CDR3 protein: CASSSSGGYTF
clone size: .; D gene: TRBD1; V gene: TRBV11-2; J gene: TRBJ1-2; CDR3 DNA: TGTGCCAGCAGCCGACAGGGAGGAGATGGCTACACCTTC; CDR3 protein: CASSRQGGDGYTF
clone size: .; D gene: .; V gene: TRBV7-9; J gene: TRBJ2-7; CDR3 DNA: TGTGCCAGCAGCCCGGGACCCTACAGGGCCCACGAGCAGTACTTC; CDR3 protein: CASSPGPYRAHEQYF
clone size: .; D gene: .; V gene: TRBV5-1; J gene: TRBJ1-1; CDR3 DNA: TGCGCCAGCAGCTTGCTGAGCCCTATGAACACTGAAGCTTTCTTT; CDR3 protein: CASSLLSPMNTEAFF
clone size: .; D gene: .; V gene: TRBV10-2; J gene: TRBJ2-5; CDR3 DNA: TGCGCCAGCAGTGAGGGCAGGGGAAACCAGTACTTC; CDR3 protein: CASSEGRGNQYF
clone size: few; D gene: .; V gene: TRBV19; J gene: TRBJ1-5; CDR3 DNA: TGTGCCAGTACGGTGCCTTACGGCAATCAGCCCCAGCATTTT; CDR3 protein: CASTVPYGNQPQHF
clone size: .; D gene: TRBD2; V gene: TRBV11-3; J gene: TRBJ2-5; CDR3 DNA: TGTGCCAGCAGTCGGGGACTAGCGGAGACCCAGTACTTC; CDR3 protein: CASSRGLAETQYF
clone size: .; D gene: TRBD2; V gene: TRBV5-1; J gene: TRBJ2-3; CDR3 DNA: TGCGCCAGCAGCTTGGGACTAGCGGGGCTCACAGATACGCAGTATTTT; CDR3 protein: CASSLGLAGLTDTQYF
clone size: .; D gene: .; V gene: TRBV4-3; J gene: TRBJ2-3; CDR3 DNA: TGCGCCAGCAGCCAAGATCTCGCGGGGGCCAACACAGATACGCAGTATTTT; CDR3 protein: CASSQDLAGANTDTQYF
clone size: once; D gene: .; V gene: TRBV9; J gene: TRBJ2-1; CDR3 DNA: TGTGCCAGCAGCGTAGCCAGCGGAGCTACAAACAATGAGCAGTTCTTC; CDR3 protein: CASSVASGATNNEQFF
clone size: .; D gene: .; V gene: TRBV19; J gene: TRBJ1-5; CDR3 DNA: TGTGCCAGTAGTATCGAACCTACTAATCAGCCCCAGCATTTT; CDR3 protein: CASSIEPTNQPQHF
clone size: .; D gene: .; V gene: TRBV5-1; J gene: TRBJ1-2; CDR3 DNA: TGCGCCAGCAGCCGGGGAGAGGGAGGCTACACCTTC; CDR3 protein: CASSRGEGGYTF
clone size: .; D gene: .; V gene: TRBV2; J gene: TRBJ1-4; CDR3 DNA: TGTGCCAGTACAACACGAGGTGATGATCTTGCAACTAATGAAAAACTGTTTTTT; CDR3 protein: CASTTRGDDLATNEKLFF
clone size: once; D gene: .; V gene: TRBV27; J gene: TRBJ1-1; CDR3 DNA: TGTGCCAGCATCGGGTCGGGTTGGTTGGCTGAAGCTTTCTTT; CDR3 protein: CASIGSGWLAEAFF
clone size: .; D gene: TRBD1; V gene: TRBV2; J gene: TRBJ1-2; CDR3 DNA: TGTGCCAGCAGTGAAACCACGACAGGGTTTGGCAATGGCTACACCTTC; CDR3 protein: CASSETTTGFGNGYTF
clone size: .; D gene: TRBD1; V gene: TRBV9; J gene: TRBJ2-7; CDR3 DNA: TGTGCCAGCAGCCCCGGGGACAGTTGGACCTACGAGCAGTACTTC; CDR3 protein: CASSPGDSWTYEQYF
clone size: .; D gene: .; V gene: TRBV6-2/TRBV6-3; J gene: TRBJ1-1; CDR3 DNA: TGTGCCAGCAGTTACCAGTGGGGCGAAGCTTTCTTT; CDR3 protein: CASSYQWGEAFF
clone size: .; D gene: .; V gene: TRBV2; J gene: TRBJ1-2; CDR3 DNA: TGTGCCAGCAGTGGATCGGCGGGGAACTATGGCTACACCTTC; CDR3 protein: CASSGSAGNYGYTF
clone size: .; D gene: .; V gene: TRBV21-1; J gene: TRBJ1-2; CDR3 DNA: TGTGCCAGCAGCAAAGGGATGGACAGGCCGAACGACTATGGCTACACCTTC; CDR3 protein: CASSKGMDRPNDYGYTF
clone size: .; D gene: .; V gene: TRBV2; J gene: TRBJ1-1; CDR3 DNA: TGTGCCAGCCCAAGAGGCTTCCCGGCTTTCTTT; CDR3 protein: CASPRGFPAFF
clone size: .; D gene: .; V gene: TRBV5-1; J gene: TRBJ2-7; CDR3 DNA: TGCGCCAGCAGCTTGGACAATACCTACGAGCAGTACTTC; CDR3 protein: CASSLDNTYEQYF
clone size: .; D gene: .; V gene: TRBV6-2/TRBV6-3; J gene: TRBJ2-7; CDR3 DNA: TGTGCCAGCAGTCACACCATCTACGAGCAGTACTTC; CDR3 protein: CASSHTIYEQYF